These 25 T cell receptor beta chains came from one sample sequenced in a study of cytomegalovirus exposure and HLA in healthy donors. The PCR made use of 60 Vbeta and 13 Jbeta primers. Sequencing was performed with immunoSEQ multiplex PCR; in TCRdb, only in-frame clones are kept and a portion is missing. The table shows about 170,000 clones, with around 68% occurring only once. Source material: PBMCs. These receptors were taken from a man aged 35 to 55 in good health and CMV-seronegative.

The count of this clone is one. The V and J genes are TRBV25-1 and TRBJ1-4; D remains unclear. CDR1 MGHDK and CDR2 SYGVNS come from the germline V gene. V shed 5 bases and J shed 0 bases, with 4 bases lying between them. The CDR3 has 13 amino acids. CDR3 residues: CASSRATNEKLFF. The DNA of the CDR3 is TGTGCCAGCAGTCGGGCAACTAATGAAAAACTGTTTTTT.

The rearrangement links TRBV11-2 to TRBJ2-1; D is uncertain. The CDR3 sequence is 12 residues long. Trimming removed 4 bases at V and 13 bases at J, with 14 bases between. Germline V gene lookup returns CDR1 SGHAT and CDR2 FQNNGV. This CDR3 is CASSSPARSQFF. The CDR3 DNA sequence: TGTGCCAGCAGCTCTCCGGCGCGGAGCCAGTTCTTC.

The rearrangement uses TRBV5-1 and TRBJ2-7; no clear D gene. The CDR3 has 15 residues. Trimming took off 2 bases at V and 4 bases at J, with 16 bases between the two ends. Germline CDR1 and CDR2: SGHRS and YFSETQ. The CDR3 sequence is CASSFEDSTLYEQYF. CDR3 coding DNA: TGCGCCAGCAGCTTCGAAGACTCGACCTTATACGAGCAGTACTTC.

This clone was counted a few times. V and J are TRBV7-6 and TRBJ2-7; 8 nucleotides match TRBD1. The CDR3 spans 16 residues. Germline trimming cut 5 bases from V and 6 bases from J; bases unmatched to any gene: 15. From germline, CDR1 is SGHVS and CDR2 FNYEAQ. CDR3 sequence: CASSNVLDRGHVEQYF. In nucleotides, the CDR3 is TGTGCCAGCAGCAACGTCCTCGACAGGGGACATGTCGAGCAGTACTTC. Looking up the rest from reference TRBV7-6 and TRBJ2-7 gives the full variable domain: GAGVSQSPRYKVTKRGQDVALRCDPISGHVSLYWYRQALGQGPEFLTYFNYEAQQDKSGLPNDRFSAERPEGSISTLTIQRTEQRDSAMYRCASSNVLDRGHVEQYFGPGTRLTVT.

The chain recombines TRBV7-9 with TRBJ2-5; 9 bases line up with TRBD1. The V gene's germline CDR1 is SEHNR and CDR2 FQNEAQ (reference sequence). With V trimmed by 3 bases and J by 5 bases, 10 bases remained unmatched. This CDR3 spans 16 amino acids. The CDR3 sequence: CASSFGHRGRSETQYF. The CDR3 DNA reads TGTGCCAGCAGCTTCGGCCACAGGGGGCGGTCGGAGACCCAGTACTTC.

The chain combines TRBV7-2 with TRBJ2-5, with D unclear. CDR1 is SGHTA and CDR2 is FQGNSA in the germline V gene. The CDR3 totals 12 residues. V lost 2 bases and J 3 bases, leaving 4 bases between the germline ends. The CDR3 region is CASSLLEETQYF. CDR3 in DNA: TGTGCCAGCAGCTTACTAGAAGAGACCCAGTACTTC.

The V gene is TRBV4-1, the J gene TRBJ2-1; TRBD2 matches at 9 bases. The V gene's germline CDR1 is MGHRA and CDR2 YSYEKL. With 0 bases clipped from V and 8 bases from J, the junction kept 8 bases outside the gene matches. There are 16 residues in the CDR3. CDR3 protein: CASSQDSSGGGDEQFF. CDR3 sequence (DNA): TGCGCCAGCAGCCAAGATAGTAGCGGGGGTGGGGATGAGCAGTTCTTC.

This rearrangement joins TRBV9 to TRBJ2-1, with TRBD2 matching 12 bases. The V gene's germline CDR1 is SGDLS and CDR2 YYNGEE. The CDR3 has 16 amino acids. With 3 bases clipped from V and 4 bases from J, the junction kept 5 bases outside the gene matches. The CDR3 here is CASSATGLAGYNEQFF. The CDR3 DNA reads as TGTGCCAGCAGCGCGACCGGACTAGCGGGGTACAATGAGCAGTTCTTC. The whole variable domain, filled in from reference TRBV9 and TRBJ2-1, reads DSGVTQTPKHLITATGQRVTLRCSPRSGDLSVYWYQQSLDQGLQFLIQYYNGEERAKGNILERFSAQQFPDLHSELNLSSLELGDSALYFCASSATGLAGYNEQFFGPGTRLTVL.

Here the CDR3 reads CASRMTSHNEQFF. The CDR3 DNA is TGTGCCAGCAGAATGACTAGCCACAATGAGCAGTTCTTC. This chain connects TRBV2 to TRBJ2-1; 7 bases are a match to TRBD2. The CDR3 has 13 residues. Germline CDR1 is SNHLY and CDR2 is FYNNEI. After removal of 6 bases from V and 5 bases from J, the junction contained 4 bases not matched to a gene. The whole variable domain, filled in from reference TRBV2 and TRBJ2-1, reads EPEVTQTPSHQVTQMGQEVILRCVPISNHLYFYWYRQILGQKVEFLVSFYNNEISEKSEIFDDQFSVERPDGSNFTLKIRSTKLEDSAMYFCASRMTSHNEQFFGPGTRLTVL.

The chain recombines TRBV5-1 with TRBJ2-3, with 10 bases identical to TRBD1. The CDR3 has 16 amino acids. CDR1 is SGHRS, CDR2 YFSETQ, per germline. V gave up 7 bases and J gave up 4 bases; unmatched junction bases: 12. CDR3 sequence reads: CASGEGGTGVADTQYF. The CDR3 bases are TGCGCCAGCGGAGAAGGAGGGACAGGGGTCGCAGATACGCAGTATTTT.

CDR3 coding DNA: TGCAACGGGAGAACTACCTACAATGAGCAGTTCTTC. Translated: CNGRTTYNEQFF. The J gene is TRBJ2-1, the V gene TRBV29-1, with D possibly TRBD2 on 6 matching bases. Germline CDR1 and CDR2: SQVTM and ANQGSEA. CDR3 length: 12 amino acids.

The CDR3 nucleotides are TGTGCCAGCAGCTTAGCGGGGGAGGGAGGCGAGCAGTACTTC. Its protein is CASSLAGEGGEQYF. The rearrangement links TRBV7-9 to TRBJ2-7; TRBD2 matches 7 bases. This CDR3 contains 14 residues. Trimming at V came to 0 bases and at J to 6 bases, leaving 5 bases not matched to a gene. Germline V gives CDR1 SEHNR, CDR2 FQNEAQ (reference sequence).

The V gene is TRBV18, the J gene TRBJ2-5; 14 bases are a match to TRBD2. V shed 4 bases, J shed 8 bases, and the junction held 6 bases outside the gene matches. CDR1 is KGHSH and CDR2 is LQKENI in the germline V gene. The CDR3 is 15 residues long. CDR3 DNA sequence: TGTGCCAGCTCACAGGGACTAGCGGGAGAAAAAACCCAGTACTTC. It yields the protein CASSQGLAGEKTQYF.

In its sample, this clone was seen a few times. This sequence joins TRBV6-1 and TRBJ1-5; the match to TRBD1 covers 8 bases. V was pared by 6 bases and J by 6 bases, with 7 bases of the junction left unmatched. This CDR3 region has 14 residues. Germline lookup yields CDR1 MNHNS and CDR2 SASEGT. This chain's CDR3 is CASSMDRAAQPQHF. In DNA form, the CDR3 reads TGTGCCAGCAGCATGGACAGGGCGGCTCAGCCCCAGCATTTT.

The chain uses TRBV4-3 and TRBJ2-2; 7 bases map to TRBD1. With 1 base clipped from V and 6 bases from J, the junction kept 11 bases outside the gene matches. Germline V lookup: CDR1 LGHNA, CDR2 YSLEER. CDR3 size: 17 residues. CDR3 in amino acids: CASSQVFTGDSSGELFF. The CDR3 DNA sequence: TGCGCCAGCAGCCAAGTTTTTACAGGGGATTCATCCGGGGAGCTGTTTTTT.

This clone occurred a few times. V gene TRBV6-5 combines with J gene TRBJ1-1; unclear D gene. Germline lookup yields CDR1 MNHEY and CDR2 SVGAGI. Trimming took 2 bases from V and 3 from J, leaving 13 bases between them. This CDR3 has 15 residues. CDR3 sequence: CASSYGLQMHTEAFF. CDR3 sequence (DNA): TGTGCCAGCAGTTACGGTTTACAGATGCACACTGAAGCTTTCTTT.

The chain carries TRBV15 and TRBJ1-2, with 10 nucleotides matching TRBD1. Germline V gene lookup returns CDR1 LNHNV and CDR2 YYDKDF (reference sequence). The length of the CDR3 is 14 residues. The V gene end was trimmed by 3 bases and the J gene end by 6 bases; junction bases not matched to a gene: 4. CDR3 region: CATSSPGQGNGYTF. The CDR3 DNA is TGTGCCACCAGCAGTCCGGGACAGGGGAATGGCTACACCTTC. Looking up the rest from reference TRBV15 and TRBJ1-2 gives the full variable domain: DAMVIQNPRYQVTQFGKPVTLSCSQTLNHNVMYWYQQKSSQAPKLLFHYYDKDFNNEADTPDNFQSRRPNTSFCFLDIRSPGLGDTAMYLCATSSPGQGNGYTFGSGTRLTVV.

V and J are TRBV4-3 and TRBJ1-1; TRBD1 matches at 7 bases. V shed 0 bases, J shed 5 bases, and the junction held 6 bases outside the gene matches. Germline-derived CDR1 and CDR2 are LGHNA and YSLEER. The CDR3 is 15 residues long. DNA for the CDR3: TGCGCCAGCAGCCAAGACTCGACAGGGAGGACTGAAGCTTTCTTT. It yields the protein CASSQDSTGRTEAFF.

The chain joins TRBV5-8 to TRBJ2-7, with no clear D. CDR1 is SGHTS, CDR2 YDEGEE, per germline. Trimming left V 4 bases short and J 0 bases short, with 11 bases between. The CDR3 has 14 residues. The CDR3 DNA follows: TGTGCCAGCAGCCTCCGAGGTGCCTCCTACGAGCAGTACTTC. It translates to CASSLRGASYEQYF.

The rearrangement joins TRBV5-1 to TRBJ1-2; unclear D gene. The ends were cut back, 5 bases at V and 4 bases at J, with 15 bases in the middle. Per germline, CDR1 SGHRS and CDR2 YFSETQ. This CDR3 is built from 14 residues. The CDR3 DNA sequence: TGCGCCAGCAGGCCTTTAAATGAGGGCTATGGCTACACCTTC. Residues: CASRPLNEGYGYTF. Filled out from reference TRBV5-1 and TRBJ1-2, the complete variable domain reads KAGVTQTPRYLIKTRGQQVTLSCSPISGHRSVSWYQQTPGQGLQFLFEYFSETQRNKGNFPGRFSGRQFSNSRSEMNVSTLELGDSALYLCASRPLNEGYGYTFGSGTRLTVV.

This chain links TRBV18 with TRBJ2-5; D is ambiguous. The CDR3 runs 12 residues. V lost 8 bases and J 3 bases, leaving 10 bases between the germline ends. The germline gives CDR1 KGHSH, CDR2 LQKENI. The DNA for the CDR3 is TGTGCCAGCCACAGACCCGAAGAGACCCAGTACTTC. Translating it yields CASHRPEETQYF.

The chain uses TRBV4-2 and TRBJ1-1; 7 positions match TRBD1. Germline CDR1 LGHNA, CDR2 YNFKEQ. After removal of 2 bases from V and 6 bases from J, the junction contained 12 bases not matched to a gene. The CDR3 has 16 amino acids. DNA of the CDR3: TGTGCCAGCAGCCAAACCCGACAGGGAGACGTACCTGAAGCTTTCTTT. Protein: CASSQTRQGDVPEAFF.

DNA of the CDR3: TGTGCCAGCAGGTTTAACAATGAGCAGTTCTTC. This sequence encodes CASRFNNEQFF. J is TRBJ2-1 and V is TRBV6-6; unclear D gene. The CDR3 length is 11 residues. V was shortened by 6 bases and J by 5 bases, with 5 bases between the two germline ends. CDR1 MNHNY and CDR2 SVGAGI come from the germline V gene (reference sequence).

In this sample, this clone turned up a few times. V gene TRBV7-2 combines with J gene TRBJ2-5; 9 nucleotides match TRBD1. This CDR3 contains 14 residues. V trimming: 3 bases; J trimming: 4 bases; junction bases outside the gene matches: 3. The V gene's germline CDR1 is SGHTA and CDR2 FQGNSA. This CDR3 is CASSLDRGRETQYF. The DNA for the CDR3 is TGTGCCAGCAGCTTGGACAGGGGCAGAGAGACCCAGTACTTC.

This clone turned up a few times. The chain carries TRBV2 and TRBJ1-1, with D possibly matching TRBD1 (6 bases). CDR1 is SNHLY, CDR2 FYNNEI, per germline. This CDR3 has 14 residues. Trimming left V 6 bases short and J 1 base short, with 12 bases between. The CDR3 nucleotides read TGTGCCAGCAGGGGCCGGGGGGCGAACACTGAAGCTTTCTTT. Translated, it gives CASRGRGANTEAFF.